This T cell receptor (beta chain) originates from a study of beta chain features in type 1 diabetes. Points on this clone: Its cognate antigen is unknown.

With 9 bases removed from V and 1 base from J, the gap between germline ends came to 10 bases. CDR1 is ENHRY and CDR2 is SYGVKD in the germline V gene. CDR3 length: 12 residues. Study-level findings and limits: Shortening that was moderate but significant affected the TCRB CDR3s of Type 1 diabetes patients in all four CD4+ subsets.

Reverse transcription of all isolated RNA meant that expressed TCRB transcripts were sequenced. Sequenced by immunoSEQ multiplex PCR; TCRdb stores in-frame clones only, minus some. There are approximately 250,000 clones in the sample; approximately 11% occur only once, and 0.017% lies in the top ten. This chain connects TRBV10-3 to TRBJ2-7; a possible D gene is TRBD1 (6 bases). This receptor was obtained from a man aged 25 to 40 with type 1 diabetes. Sequences were obtained from naive CD4+ T cells from blood. The CDR3 DNA reads TGTGCCATTCGGGACATATCCTACGAGCAGTACTTC. Translation gives CAIRDISYEQYF.